This entry lists 14 T cell receptor beta chains sequenced from one sample in a study of breast tumors, draining lymph nodes, adjacent tissues. TCRdb passed the multiplex PCR reads through MiXCR, listing each CDR3 protein once. The sample yields some 130,000 distinct CDR3 sequences, approximately 20% seen once. Axillary draining lymph nodes of breast cancer patients supplied the node samples. The source material was axillary lymph node tissue. Source of these receptors: a female donor with breast cancer. Some clones in this sample may be carry-over from other donors' samples.

This clonotype has only a few counts. This chain links TRBV6-1 with TRBJ2-1; D is unresolved. The V and J ends lost 3 bases and 2 bases respectively, with 14 bases between them. CDR3 length: 16 residues. The germline V gene has CDR1 MNHNS and CDR2 SASEGT. CDR3 protein: CASSENILDPYNEQFF. For the CDR3, the DNA is TGTGCCAGCAGTGAGAACATTCTTGATCCCTACAATGAGCAGTTCTTC.

As concerns this clonotype: A read error may be the cause here, since a much bigger clone is one base away. The rearrangement links TRBV5-6 to TRBJ2-5; possible D gene TRBD2, 6 bases. The CDR3 sequence is 14 residues long. The V gene's germline CDR1 is SGHDT and CDR2 YYEEEE. DNA of the CDR3: TGTGCCAGCAGCTTGAATGGAGGGCAAGGGACCCAGTACTTC. It yields the protein CASSLNGGQGTQYF.

This clonotype has ten or more counts. The chain has TRBV20-1 and TRBJ2-7; no firm D call. Trimming cost V 3 bases and J 2 bases, with 11 bases left between them. The CDR3 is 13 residues long. Germline lookup yields CDR1 DFQATT and CDR2 SNEGSKA (reference sequence). The CDR3 protein is CSARGAETYEQYF. CDR3 in DNA: TGCAGTGCTAGGGGTGCGGAAACCTACGAGCAGTACTTC.

This clonotype appeared a few times. This chain uses TRBV6-1 with TRBJ2-2; no clear D gene. Trimming cost V 6 bases and J 5 bases, with 10 bases left between them. CDR3 length: 13 amino acids. Germline V CDR1 and CDR2: MNHNS, SASEGT. The CDR3 loop reads CASRSSGTGELFF. The CDR3, as DNA: TGTGCCAGCAGGAGTTCTGGAACCGGGGAGCTGTTTTTT.

The chain has TRBV2 and TRBJ2-7; TRBD2 is a possible D gene (6 bases). The CDR3 loop spans 14 amino acids. The V gene's germline CDR1 is SNHLY and CDR2 FYNNEI. The V gene lost 7 bases and the J gene lost 4 bases, with 17 bases spanning the gap. CDR3 sequence (DNA): TGTGCCAGCATGGTGTACGGGAGATCGTACGAGCAGTACTTC. Amino acid sequence: CASMVYGRSYEQYF.

The sample holds many counts of this clonotype. J is TRBJ2-3 and V is TRBV6-6, with 12 bases matching TRBD2. The CDR3 has 15 amino acids. Germline CDR1 is MNHNY and CDR2 is SVGAGI (reference sequence). Germline trimming cut 5 bases from V and 4 bases from J; bases unmatched to any gene: 4. CDR3 amino acids: CASSASGRAADTQYF. In DNA form, the CDR3 reads TGTGCCAGCAGTGCTAGCGGGAGGGCTGCAGATACGCAGTATTTT.

This clonotype was seen ten or more times. The chain carries TRBV30 and TRBJ2-1; maybe TRBD2 (5 bases). CDR1 is GTSNPN, CDR2 SVGIG, per germline (reference sequence). CDR3 length: 13 amino acids. V lost 6 bases to trimming and J lost 6 bases, with 15 bases between them. CDR3 DNA: TGTGCCTGTGAGATGAGACTACCCAATGAGCAGTTCTTC. Residues: CACEMRLPNEQFF.

This clonotype came up many times. The chain recombines TRBV20-1 with TRBJ2-5, with TRBD2 as a possible D gene (6 bases). The germline V gene has CDR1 DFQATT and CDR2 SNEGSKA (reference sequence). This CDR3 spans 16 amino acids. V lost 5 bases and J 5 bases, leaving 24 bases between the germline ends. DNA of the CDR3: TGCAGTGCTTCCCGTTCATCAGGGAGGTCGAGGGAGACCCAGTACTTC. Amino acid sequence: CSASRSSGRSRETQYF.

The chain carries TRBV29-1 and TRBJ2-3, with D perhaps TRBD2 (5 bases). Per the germline V gene, CDR1 is SQVTM and CDR2 is ANQGSEA. Trimming removed 7 bases from V and 2 bases from J, with 13 bases in between. The CDR3 totals 13 residues. The CDR3 loop is CSASGGFTDTQYF. For the CDR3, the DNA is TGCAGCGCATCGGGCGGGTTCACAGATACGCAGTATTTT.

At least ten counts were recorded for this clonotype. V and J are TRBV20-1 and TRBJ1-5, with TRBD1 as a possible D gene (5 bases). V was trimmed by 1 base and J by 2 bases, leaving 15 bases between them. The CDR3 contains 16 residues. The germline V gene encodes CDR1 DFQATT and CDR2 SNEGSKA (reference sequence). The CDR3 region has the DNA TGCAGTGCTAGAGGTCGGGGGATCATAGGCAATCAGCCCCAGCATTTT. Protein sequence: CSARGRGIIGNQPQHF.

The table lists this clonotype with many counts. This chain uses TRBV20-1 with TRBJ1-4; TRBD1 matches 8 bases. Germline loops: CDR1 DFQATT, CDR2 SNEGSKA (reference sequence). Trimming removed 1 base from V and 5 bases from J; junction bases left unmatched: 6. CDR3 length: 15 residues. CDR3 amino acids: CSARVPRGRNEKLFF. The DNA for the CDR3 is TGCAGTGCTAGAGTCCCCAGGGGGCGGAATGAAAAACTGTTTTTT.

Notes on this clonotype: One junction end does not reproduce the germline sequence, and a read error may be involved. V is TRBV5-5 and J is TRBJ2-5; no clear D gene. Germline loops: CDR1 SGHKS, CDR2 YYEKEE (reference sequence). The CDR3 totals 13 residues. The CDR3 loop is CASGLLNQETQYF. In DNA, the CDR3 is TGTGCCAGCGGCTTGTTGAACCAAGAGACCCAGTACTTC. The full variable domain, completed using reference TRBV5-5 and TRBJ2-5, is DAGVTQSPTHLIKTRGQQVTLRCSPISGHKSVSWYQQVLGQGPQFIFQYYEKEERGRGNFPDRFSARQFPNYSSELNVNALLLGDSALYLCASGLLNQETQYFGPGTRLLVL.

This clonotype occurred many times. The chain combines TRBV15 with TRBJ2-5, with D possibly TRBD1 on 6 matching bases. This CDR3 is built from 15 residues. The V end was cut by 1 base, the J end by 0 bases, with 9 bases between. Germline loops: CDR1 LNHNV, CDR2 YYDKDF (reference sequence). The CDR3 bases are TGTGCCACCAGCAGAGGGCAGGGGTACCAAGAGACCCAGTACTTC. Protein product: CATSRGQGYQETQYF.

This clonotype was recorded many times. This chain uses TRBV5-1 with TRBJ2-1, with unresolved D. V lost 1 base and J lost 7, with 6 bases in between. The germline V gene has CDR1 SGHRS and CDR2 YFSETQ. CDR3 length: 12 residues. CDR3 in DNA: TGCGCCAGCAGCTTGCCCGGGAATGAGCAGTTCTTC. This sequence encodes CASSLPGNEQFF.